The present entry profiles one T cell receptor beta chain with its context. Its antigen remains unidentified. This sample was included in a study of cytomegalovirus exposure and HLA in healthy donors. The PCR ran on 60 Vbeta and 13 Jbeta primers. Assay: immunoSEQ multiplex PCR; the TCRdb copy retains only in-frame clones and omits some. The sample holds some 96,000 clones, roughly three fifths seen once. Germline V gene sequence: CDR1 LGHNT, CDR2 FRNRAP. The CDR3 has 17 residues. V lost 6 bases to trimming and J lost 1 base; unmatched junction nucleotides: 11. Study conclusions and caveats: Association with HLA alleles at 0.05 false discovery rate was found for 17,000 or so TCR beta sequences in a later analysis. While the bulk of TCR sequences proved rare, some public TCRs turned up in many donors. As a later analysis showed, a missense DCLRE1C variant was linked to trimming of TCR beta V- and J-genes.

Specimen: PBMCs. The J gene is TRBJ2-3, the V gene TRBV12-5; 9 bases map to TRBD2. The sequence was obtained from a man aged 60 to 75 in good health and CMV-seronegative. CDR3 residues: CASGLGRGGVGTDTQYF. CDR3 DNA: TGTGCTAGTGGCCTGGGGCGGGGGGGCGTTGGCACAGATACGCAGTATTTT.